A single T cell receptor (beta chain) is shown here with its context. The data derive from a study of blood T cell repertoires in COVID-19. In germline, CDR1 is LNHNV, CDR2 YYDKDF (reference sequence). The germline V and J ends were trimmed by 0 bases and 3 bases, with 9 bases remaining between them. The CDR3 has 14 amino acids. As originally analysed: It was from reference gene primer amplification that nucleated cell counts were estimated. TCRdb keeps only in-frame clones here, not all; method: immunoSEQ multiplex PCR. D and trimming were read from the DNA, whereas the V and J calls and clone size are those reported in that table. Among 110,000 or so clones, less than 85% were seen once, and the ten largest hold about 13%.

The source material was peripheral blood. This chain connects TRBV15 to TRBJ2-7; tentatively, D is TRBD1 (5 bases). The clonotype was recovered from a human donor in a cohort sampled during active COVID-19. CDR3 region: CATSRDRGYYEQYF. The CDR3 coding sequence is TGTGCCACCAGCAGAGATAGGGGATACTACGAGCAGTACTTC.